The text below deals with one T cell receptor beta chain. Its antigen is still unknown. The data originate from a study of blood T cells in healthy people across ages. Study conclusions and caveats: Versus aged donors, long-lived donors had higher diversity and more naive CD4+ cells. TCR beta diversity correlated strongly with naive T cell percentage.

Primed by a sample-barcoded 5' primer and a J-beta primer mix, a second PCR proceeded for 7 to 11 cycles. MiXCR, applied by TCRdb to the 5' RACE reads, yields one record per CDR3 protein. The data contain 1.5 million to 1.8 million distinct CDR3 sequences, roughly 43% of them seen just once; the ten biggest clones take up just over 4%. Germline V CDR1 and CDR2: SGHVS, FNYEAQ. The CDR3 runs to 18 residues. Trimming took 2 bases from V and 7 from J; bases not matched to a gene: 14. There were healthy Caucasian individuals from Russia, aged about 6 to 100, serving as donors. Total RNA, at least 5 micrograms per sample, was extracted from PBMCs.

V is TRBV7-6 and J is TRBJ2-7, with 13 bases that match TRBD2. Material for sequencing was blood. The receptor comes from a woman between 18 and 29 years old in good health. CDR3: CASSLISGGLAGLQEQYF. The CDR3 DNA reads TGTGCCAGCAGCTTAATTTCGGGGGGACTAGCGGGATTGCAAGAGCAGTACTTC.